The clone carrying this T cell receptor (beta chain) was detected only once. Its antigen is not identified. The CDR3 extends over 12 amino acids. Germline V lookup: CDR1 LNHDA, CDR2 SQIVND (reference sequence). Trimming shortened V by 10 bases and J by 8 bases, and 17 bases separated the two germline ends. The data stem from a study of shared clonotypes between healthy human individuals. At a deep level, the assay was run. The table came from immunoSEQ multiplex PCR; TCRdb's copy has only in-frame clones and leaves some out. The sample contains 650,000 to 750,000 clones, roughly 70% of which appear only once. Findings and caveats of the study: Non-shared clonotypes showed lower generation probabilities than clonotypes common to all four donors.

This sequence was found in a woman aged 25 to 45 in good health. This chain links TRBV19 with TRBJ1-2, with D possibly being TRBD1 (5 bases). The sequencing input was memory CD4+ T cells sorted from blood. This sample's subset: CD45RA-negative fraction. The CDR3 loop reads CATHRDDGGYTF. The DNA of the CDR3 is TGTGCCACCCATAGGGACGACGGGGGCTACACCTTC.